This TCR beta chain was profiled in a study of quantifying T cell responses using KT2 cells. Study summary: TCR alpha and beta constant-region primers primed reverse transcription of RNA.

Germline V gene lookup returns CDR1 LNHDA and CDR2 SQIVND (reference sequence). The CDR3 runs 15 residues. The germline V and J ends were trimmed by 1 base and 1 base, with 10 bases remaining between them. Each cDNA got a UMI-containing oligo ligated at its 3' end. First-round PCR used three to five cycles and beta primers RC1.1 and RC1.2 covering TRBC1 and TRBC2. TCRdb re-called the UMI-ligation and nested PCR reads through MiXCR, storing one row per CDR3 protein. This sample carries some 48,000 distinct CDR3 sequences, more than 9% of them seen once, and the ten largest clones take around 9.3%. The rearrangement uses TRBV19 and TRBJ1-1; weak D call: TRBD1 (5 bases). This TCR derives from a human donor. The sample was PBMCs spiked with cells of the T cell clone KT2. CDR3 bases: TGTGCCAGTAGTATAGCCGGGACGGGGAACACTGAAGCTTTCTTT. It specifies CASSIAGTGNTEAFF.